This TCR beta chain was recovered during a study of cytomegalovirus exposure and HLA in healthy donors. CDR1 is SEHNR, CDR2 FQNEAQ, per germline (reference sequence). The CDR3 extends over 16 amino acids. The study's findings and limits: In a later analysis, parvovirus B19, influenza, CMV and Epstein-Barr virus appeared linked to several top co-occurrence clusters. Later, TCR association rates were found to vary by HLA locus, highest for DRB1 and lowest for HLA-C.

With 60 Vbeta and 13 Jbeta primers, the PCR was carried out. Profiling relied on immunoSEQ multiplex PCR, and the TCRdb table lists in-frame clones only, not all of them. The data hold 150,000 to 180,000 clones, with approximately 77% observed a single time. A remark on this clone: Its antigen is not known. One junction end disagrees with the germline gene, perhaps due to a read error.

The TCR comes from a man between 18 and 35 years old in good health and CMV-seronegative. The chain has TRBV7-9 and TRBJ2-6; the D is unclear. Material: PBMCs. The CDR3 DNA sequence: TGTTCCAGCAGCTCCTCCTTCCGCTCTGGGGCCAACGTCCTGACTTTC. Translating gives CSSSSSFRSGANVLTF.